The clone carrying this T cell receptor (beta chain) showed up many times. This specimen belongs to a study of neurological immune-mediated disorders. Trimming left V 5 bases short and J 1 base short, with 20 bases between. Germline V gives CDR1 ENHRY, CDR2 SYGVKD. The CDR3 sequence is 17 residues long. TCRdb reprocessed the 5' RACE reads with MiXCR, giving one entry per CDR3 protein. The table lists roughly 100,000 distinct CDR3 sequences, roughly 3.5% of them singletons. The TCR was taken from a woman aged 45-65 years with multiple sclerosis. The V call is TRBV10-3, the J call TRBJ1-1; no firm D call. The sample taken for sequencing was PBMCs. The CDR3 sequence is CAISPLESNTENTEAFF. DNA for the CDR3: TGTGCCATCAGTCCCCTAGAGAGCAATACCGAGAACACTGAAGCTTTCTTT.